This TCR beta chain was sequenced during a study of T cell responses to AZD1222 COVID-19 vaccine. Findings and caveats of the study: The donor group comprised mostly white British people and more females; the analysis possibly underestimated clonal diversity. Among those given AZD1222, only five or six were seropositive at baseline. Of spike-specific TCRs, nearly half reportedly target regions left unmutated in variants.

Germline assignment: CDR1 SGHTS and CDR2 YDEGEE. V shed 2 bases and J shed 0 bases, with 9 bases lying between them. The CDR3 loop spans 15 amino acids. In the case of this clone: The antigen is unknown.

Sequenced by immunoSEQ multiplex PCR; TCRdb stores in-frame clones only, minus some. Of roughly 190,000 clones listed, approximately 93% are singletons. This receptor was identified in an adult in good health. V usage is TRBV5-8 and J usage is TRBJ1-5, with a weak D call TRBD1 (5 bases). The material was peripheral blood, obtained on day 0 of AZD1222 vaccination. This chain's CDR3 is CASSLWGHSNQPQHF. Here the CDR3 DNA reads TGTGCCAGCAGCTTATGGGGCCATAGCAATCAGCCCCAGCATTTT. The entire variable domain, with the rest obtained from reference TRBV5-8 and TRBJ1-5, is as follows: EAGVTQSPTHLIKTRGQQATLRCSPISGHTSVYWYQQALGLGLQFLLWYDEGEERNRGNFPPRFSGRQFPNYSSELNVNALELEDSALYLCASSLWGHSNQPQHFGDGTRLSIL.